A single sample is the source of the 18 T cell receptor beta chains below, sequenced in a study of T cells expressing NK-cell markers. TCRdb reprocessed the 5' RACE reads and reports one entry per CDR3 protein, with no DNA. The sample's table shows about 140,000 distinct CDR3 sequences. The sequenced sample consisted of blood T cells: a sorted CD56 or NKG2C T cell subset, CD4+ or CD8+ T cells, or bulk PBMC T cells (not recorded which). The receptors here all came from a man younger than 35 in good health.

The chain has TRBV20-1 and TRBJ2-7; as DNA is missing, the TRBD2 call by TCRdb cannot be tested. The germline V gene encodes CDR1 DFQATT and CDR2 SNEGSKA (reference sequence). The CDR3 is 14 residues long. The CDR3 loop reads CSARAPSGGGEQYF.

This sequence joins TRBV6-2 or TRBV6-3 and TRBJ2-2; as DNA is missing, the TRBD2 call by TCRdb cannot be tested. The CDR3 contains 12 residues. The V gene's germline CDR1 is MNHEY and CDR2 SVGEGT. CDR3: CASRAGLGELFF.

The V call is TRBV7-9, the J call TRBJ2-5. This CDR3 is 14 amino acids long. Germline CDR1 SEHNR, CDR2 FQNEAQ (reference sequence). CDR3 region: CASSLAWERETQYF.

J is TRBJ2-3 and V is TRBV19; TCRdb's D gene call, TRBD1, goes unchecked for lack of DNA. The CDR3 is 13 residues long. The germline V gene has CDR1 LNHDA and CDR2 SQIVND (reference sequence). This chain's CDR3 is CASQPPFTDTQYF.

V usage is TRBV20-1 and J usage is TRBJ2-3; TCRdb's assignment of TRBD2 cannot be checked, as there is no DNA. The CDR3 covers 15 residues. Germline CDR1 DFQATT, CDR2 SNEGSKA (reference sequence). The CDR3 loop reads CSARGLAVEADTQYF.

The chain uses TRBV5-6 and TRBJ2-1; TCRdb names TRBD1, which stays unverified in the absence of DNA. Germline assignment: CDR1 SGHDT and CDR2 YYEEEE. The CDR3 loop spans 17 amino acids. The CDR3 reads CASSNHVRDRVNNEQFF.

This chain links TRBV10-3 with TRBJ2-2; TCRdb's assignment of TRBD2 cannot be checked, as there is no DNA. The CDR3 covers 12 residues. Germline CDR1 and CDR2: ENHRY and SYGVKD. The CDR3 here is CAISAVTGELFF.

The chain recombines TRBV7-6 with TRBJ2-2. CDR1 is SGHVS, CDR2 FNYEAQ, per germline. This CDR3 has 14 amino acids. The CDR3 loop reads CATSLSTNTGELFF.

The chain links TRBV5-1 to TRBJ1-2; as DNA is missing, the TRBD1 call by TCRdb cannot be tested. There are 14 residues in the CDR3. Per the germline V gene, CDR1 is SGHRS and CDR2 is YFSETQ. The CDR3 sequence is CASSTRQGLDGYTF.

This chain links TRBV4-3 with TRBJ2-1; TCRdb outputs TRBD1, but without DNA this stays unchecked. Germline CDR1 reads LGHNA; CDR2 reads YSLEER. The CDR3 is made up of 15 amino acids. The CDR3 here is CASSQGSDSYNEQFF.

The gene calls are TRBV29-1 and TRBJ2-3; TCRdb's D call of TRBD1 is untestable without DNA. This CDR3 has 18 amino acids. From germline, CDR1 is SQVTM and CDR2 ANQGSEA. The CDR3 is CSVEVLSRGTTSTDTQYF.

The chain couples TRBV19 to TRBJ1-2. The CDR3 spans 13 residues. Looked up from germline, CDR1 is LNHDA and CDR2 is SQIVND (reference sequence). CDR3 loop: CASSTNRREGYTF.

The rearrangement joins TRBV18 to TRBJ2-1; TCRdb's assignment of TRBD2 cannot be checked, as there is no DNA. This CDR3 is 15 amino acids long. The V gene's germline CDR1 is KGHSH and CDR2 LQKENI. The CDR3 protein is CASSPHPAGPHEQFF.

V and J are TRBV7-8 and TRBJ1-3; no DNA is available, so the TRBD1 call from TCRdb remains unchecked. Germline CDR1 and CDR2: SGHVS and FQNEAQ. The CDR3 has 17 amino acids. The CDR3 sequence: CASSLNGQVRSGNTIYF.

V and J are TRBV6-2 or TRBV6-3 and TRBJ1-1; there is no DNA to check the TCRdb D call of TRBD1. This CDR3 has 16 amino acids. The germline V gene encodes CDR1 MNHEY and CDR2 SVGEGT. CDR3: CASTLITAGVNTEAFF.

The rearrangement joins TRBV5-1 to TRBJ2-5; TCRdb names TRBD2, which stays unverified in the absence of DNA. The germline V gene encodes CDR1 SGHRS and CDR2 YFSETQ. This CDR3 has 17 residues. The CDR3 reads CASSFVDVAGGRETQYF.

The chain carries TRBV7-2 and TRBJ2-1; TCRdb's assignment of TRBD2 cannot be checked, as there is no DNA. Germline V CDR1 and CDR2: SGHTA, FQGNSA. This CDR3 is built from 17 residues. The CDR3 region is CASSLAGVPPSYNEQFF.

V gene TRBV7-8 combines with J gene TRBJ1-5; the D gene TCRdb calls, TRBD1, cannot be checked with no DNA. CDR3 size: 15 residues. Germline loops: CDR1 SGHVS, CDR2 FQNEAQ. The chain's CDR3 is CASISRGRKNQPQHF.